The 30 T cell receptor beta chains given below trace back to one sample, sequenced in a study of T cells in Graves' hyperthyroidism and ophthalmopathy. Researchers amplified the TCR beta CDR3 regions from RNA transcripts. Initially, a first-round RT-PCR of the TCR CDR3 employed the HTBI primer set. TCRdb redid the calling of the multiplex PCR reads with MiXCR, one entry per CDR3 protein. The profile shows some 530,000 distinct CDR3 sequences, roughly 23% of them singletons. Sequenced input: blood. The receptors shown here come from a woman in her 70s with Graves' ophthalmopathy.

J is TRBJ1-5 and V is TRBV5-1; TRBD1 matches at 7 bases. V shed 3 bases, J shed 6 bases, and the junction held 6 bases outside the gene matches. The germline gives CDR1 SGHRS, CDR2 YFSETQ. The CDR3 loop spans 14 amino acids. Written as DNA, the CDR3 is TGCGCCAGCAGCTCAGGGACAGTCGGTCAGCCCCAGCATTTT. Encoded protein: CASSSGTVGQPQHF.

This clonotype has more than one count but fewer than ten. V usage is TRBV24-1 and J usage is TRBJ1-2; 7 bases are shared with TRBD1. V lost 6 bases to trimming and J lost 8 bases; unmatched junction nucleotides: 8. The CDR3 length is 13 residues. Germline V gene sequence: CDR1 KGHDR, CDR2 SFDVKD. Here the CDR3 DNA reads TGTGCCACCAGTAACGGGGGACAGCCCGGCTACACCTTC. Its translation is CATSNGGQPGYTF.

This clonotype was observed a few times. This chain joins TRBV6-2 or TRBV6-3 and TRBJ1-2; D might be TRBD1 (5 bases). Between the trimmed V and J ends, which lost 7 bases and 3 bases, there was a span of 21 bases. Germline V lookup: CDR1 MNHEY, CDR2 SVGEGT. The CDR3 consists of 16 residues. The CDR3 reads CASIPNWGSFDYGYTF. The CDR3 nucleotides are TGTGCCAGCATCCCTAATTGGGGCTCTTTCGACTATGGCTACACCTTC.

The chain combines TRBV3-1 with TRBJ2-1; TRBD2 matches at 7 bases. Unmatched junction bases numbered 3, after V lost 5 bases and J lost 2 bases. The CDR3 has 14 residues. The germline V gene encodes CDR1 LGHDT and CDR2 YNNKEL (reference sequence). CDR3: CASSESGAYNEQFF. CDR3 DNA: TGTGCCAGCAGCGAGAGCGGGGCCTACAATGAGCAGTTCTTC.

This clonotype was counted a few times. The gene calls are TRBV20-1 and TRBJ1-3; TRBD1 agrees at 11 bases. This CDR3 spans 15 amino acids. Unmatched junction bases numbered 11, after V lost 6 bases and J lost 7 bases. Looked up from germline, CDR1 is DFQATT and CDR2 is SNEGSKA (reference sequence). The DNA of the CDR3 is TGCAGTGCCGATATAAGGACAGGGGGCTGGAACACCATATATTTT. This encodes CSADIRTGGWNTIYF.

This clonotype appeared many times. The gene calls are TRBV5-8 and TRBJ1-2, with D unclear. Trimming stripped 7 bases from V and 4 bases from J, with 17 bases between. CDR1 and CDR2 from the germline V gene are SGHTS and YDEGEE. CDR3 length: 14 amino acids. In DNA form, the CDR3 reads TGTGCCAGCCGCGGTGACGCTTCGGGCTATGGCTACACCTTC. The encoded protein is CASRGDASGYGYTF.

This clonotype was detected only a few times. CDR3 nucleotide sequence: TGCAGTGCTAGGACTGACAGGGTCACTGAAGCTTTCTTT. Its protein is CSARTDRVTEAFF. The gene calls are TRBV20-1 and TRBJ1-1; 7 bases agree with TRBD1. CDR3 length: 13 amino acids. Germline CDR1 DFQATT, CDR2 SNEGSKA (reference sequence). J lost 4 bases, V lost 3 bases, and 5 bases had no gene match.

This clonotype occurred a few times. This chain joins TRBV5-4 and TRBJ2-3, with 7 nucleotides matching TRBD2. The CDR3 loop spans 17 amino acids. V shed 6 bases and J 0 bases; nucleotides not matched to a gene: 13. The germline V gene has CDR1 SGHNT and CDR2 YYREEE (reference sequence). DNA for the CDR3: TGTGCCAGCACCCCTCTGCCGGGAGGTCTAAGCACAGATACGCAGTATTTT. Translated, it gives CASTPLPGGLSTDTQYF.

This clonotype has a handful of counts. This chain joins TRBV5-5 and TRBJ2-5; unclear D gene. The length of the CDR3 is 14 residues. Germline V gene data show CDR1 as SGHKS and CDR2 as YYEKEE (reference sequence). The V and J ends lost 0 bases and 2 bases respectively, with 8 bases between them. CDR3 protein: CASSLVDGQETQYF. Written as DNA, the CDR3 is TGTGCCAGCAGCTTGGTGGACGGACAAGAGACCCAGTACTTC.

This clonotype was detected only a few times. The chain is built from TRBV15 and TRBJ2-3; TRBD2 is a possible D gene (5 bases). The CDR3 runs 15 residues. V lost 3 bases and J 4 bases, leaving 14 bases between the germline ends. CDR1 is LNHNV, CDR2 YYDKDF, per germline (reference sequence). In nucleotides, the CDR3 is TGTGCCACCAGCAGGGGCAAAGGAGGCGCAGATACGCAGTATTTT. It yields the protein CATSRGKGGADTQYF.

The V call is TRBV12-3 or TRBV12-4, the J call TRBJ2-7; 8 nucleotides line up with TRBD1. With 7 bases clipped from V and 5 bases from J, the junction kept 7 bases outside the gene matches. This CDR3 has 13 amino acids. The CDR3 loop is CASIGQGNNEQYF. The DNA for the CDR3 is TGTGCCAGCATTGGACAGGGCAACAACGAGCAGTACTTC.

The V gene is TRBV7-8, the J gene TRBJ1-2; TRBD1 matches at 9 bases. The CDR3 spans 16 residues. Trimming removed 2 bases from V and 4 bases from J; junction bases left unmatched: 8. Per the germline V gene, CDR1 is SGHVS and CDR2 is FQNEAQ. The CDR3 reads CASSLQPGQGLYGYTF. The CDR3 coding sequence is TGTGCCAGCAGCTTACAGCCGGGACAGGGCCTCTATGGCTACACCTTC.

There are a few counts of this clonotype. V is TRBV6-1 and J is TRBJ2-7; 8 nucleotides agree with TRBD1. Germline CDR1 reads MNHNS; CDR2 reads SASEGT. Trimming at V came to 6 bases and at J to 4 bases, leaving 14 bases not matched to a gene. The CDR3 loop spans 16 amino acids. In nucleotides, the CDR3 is TGTGCCAGCAGACCTTTGTGGGCAGGGGGCTGGTACGAGCAGTACTTC. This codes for CASRPLWAGGWYEQYF.

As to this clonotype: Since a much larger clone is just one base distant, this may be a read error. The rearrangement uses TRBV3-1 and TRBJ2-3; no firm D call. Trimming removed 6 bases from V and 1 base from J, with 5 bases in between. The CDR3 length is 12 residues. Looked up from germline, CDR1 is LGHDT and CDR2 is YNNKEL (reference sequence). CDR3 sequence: CASRVGTDTQYF. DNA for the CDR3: TGTGCCAGCAGGGTCGGCACAGATACGCAGTATTTT.

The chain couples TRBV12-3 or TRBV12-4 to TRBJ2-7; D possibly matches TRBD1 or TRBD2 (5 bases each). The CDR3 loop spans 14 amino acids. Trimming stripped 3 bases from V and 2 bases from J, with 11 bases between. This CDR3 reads CASSFGTQPYEQYF. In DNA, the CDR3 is TGTGCCAGCAGTTTCGGGACGCAGCCCTACGAGCAGTACTTC.

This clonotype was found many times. The CDR3 here is CASSRTGPNEKLFF. The CDR3 coding sequence is TGTGCCAGCAGTAGGACAGGGCCTAATGAAAAACTGTTTTTT. The chain combines TRBV28 with TRBJ1-4; 8 nucleotides agree with TRBD1. The CDR3 is 14 amino acids. J gave up 3 bases and V 5 bases, and 2 bases lay outside the gene matches. CDR1 is MDHEN, CDR2 SYDVKM, per germline.

The CDR3 nucleotides are TGCGCCAGCAGCTTGGCGTTGCGGGGACGCCACCTGAGAAATGAGCAGTTCTTC. Residues: CASSLALRGRHLRNEQFF. V gene TRBV5-1 combines with J gene TRBJ2-1, with D maybe TRBD2 (6 bases). Trimming stripped 0 bases from V and 7 bases from J, with 23 bases between. This CDR3 has 18 amino acids. Per the germline V gene, CDR1 is SGHRS and CDR2 is YFSETQ.

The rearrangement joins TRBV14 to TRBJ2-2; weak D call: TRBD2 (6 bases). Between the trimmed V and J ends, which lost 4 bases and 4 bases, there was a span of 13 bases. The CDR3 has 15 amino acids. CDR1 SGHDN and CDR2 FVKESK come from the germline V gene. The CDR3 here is CASSPGPGGTGELFF. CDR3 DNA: TGTGCCAGCAGCCCCGGTCCCGGGGGCACCGGGGAGCTGTTTTTT.

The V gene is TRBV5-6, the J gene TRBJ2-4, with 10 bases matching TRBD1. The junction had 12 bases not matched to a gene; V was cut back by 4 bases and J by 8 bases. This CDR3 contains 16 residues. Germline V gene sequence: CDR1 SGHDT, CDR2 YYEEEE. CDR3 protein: CASSPTPGTGVHIQYF. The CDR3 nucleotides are TGTGCCAGCAGCCCCACACCCGGGACAGGGGTACACATTCAGTACTTC.

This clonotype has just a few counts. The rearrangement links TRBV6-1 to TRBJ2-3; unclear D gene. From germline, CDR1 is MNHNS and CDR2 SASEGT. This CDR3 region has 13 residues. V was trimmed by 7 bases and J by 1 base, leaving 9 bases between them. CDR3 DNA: TGTGCCAGCACCCGAATCGGCACAGATACGCAGTATTTT. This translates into CASTRIGTDTQYF.

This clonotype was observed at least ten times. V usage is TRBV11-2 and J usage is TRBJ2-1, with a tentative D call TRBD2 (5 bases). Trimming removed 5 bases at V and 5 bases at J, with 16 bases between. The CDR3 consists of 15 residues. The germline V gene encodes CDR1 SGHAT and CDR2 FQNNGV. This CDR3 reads CASSGNRGPNNEQFF. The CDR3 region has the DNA TGTGCCAGCAGCGGTAATAGAGGGCCGAACAATGAGCAGTTCTTC.

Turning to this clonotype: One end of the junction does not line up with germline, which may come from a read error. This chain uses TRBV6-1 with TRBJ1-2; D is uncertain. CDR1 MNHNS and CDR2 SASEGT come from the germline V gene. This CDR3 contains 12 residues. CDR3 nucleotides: TGTGCCAGCAGTGACAGTGCCGGGATGCGCTCCTTC. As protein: CASSDSAGMRSF.

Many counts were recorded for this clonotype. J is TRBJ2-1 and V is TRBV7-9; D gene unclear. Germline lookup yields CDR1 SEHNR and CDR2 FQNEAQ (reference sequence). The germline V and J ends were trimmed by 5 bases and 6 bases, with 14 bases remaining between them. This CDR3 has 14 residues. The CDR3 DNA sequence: TGTGCCAGCAGCGATCAAGTAGGGATCAATGAGCAGTTCTTC. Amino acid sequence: CASSDQVGINEQFF.

DNA of the CDR3: TGCAGCGTTGAAGGGGGACAGACTAACTATGGCTACACCTTC. Protein product: CSVEGGQTNYGYTF. The rearrangement joins TRBV29-1 to TRBJ1-2; TRBD1 matches 7 bases. Per the germline V gene, CDR1 is SQVTM and CDR2 is ANQGSEA. Losses at the gene ends were 1 base for V and 0 bases for J; bases not matched to a gene: 2. The CDR3 has 14 amino acids.

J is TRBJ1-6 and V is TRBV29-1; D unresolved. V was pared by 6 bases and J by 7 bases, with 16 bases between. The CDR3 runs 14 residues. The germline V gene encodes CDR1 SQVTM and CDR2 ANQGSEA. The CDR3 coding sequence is TGCAGCGTCAGCACCGGGGTTGGAAATTCACCCCTCCACTTT. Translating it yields CSVSTGVGNSPLHF.

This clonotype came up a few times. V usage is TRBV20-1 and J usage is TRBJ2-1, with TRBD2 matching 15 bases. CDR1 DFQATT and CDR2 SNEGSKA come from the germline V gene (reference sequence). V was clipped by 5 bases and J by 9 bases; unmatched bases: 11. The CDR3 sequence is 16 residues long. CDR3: CSAPNWTSGRAIEQFF. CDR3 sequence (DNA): TGCAGTGCTCCGAATTGGACTAGCGGGAGGGCCATTGAGCAGTTCTTC.

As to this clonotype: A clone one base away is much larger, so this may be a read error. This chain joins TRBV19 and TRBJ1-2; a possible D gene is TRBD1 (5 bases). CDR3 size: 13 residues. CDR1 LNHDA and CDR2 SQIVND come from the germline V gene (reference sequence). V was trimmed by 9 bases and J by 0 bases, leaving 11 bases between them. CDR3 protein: CASWGRANYGYTF. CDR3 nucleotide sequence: TGTGCCAGCTGGGGGAGGGCTAACTATGGCTACACCTTC.

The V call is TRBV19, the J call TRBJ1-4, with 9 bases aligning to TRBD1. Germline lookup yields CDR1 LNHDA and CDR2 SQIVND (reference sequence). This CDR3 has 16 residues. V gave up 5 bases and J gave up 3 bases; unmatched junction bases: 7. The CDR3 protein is CASSPRRDRANEKLFF. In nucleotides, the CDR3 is TGTGCCAGTAGTCCCCGCCGGGACAGGGCTAATGAAAAACTGTTTTTT.

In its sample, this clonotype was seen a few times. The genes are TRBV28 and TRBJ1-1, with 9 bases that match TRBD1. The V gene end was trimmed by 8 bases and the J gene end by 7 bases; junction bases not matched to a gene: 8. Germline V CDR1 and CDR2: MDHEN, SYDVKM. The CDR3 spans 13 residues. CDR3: CASSTGGWVEAFF. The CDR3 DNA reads TGTGCCAGCTCCACAGGGGGCTGGGTTGAAGCTTTCTTT.

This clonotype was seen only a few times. The CDR3 nucleotides are TGTGCCACCAGTGACCCCCGCCAAGAGGGATTGGACTATGGCTACACCTTC. It specifies CATSDPRQEGLDYGYTF. V is TRBV24-1 and J is TRBJ1-2, with unresolved D. Germline V CDR1 and CDR2: KGHDR, SFDVKD. V was cut by 4 bases and J by 3 bases, with 20 bases left in between. The CDR3 loop spans 17 amino acids.